This T cell receptor (beta chain) appears in the sequencing data of a study of shared clonotypes between healthy human individuals. Overall study results and limits: Naive subsets, compared against memory subsets, generally had larger estimated richness values.

With regard to this clone: Its matching antigen is unknown.

Naive CD8 cells, CD45RO-negative and positively selected for CCR7, excluded terminally differentiated effector memory CD45RA+ cells. Trimming took 4 bases from V and 1 from J; bases not matched to a gene: 6. Germline lookup yields CDR1 SGHTS and CDR2 YDEGEE. The CDR3 is 15 residues long. On sorted subsets, replicate PCRs used 200 to 250 ng DNA, or roughly 30,000 T cell genomes. Method: immunoSEQ multiplex PCR; TCRdb's copy keeps in-frame clones and lacks some. The sample lists some 2,000,000 clones; approximately 94% were seen once. This chain joins TRBV5-8 and TRBJ2-5; 8 positions match TRBD1. What was sequenced was naive CD8+ T cells sorted from blood. The source is a man aged 18 to 35 in good health. In DNA, the CDR3 is TGTGCCAGCAGCCTTATGGGGACAGGCCAAGAGACCCAGTACTTC. This gives the protein CASSLMGTGQETQYF.